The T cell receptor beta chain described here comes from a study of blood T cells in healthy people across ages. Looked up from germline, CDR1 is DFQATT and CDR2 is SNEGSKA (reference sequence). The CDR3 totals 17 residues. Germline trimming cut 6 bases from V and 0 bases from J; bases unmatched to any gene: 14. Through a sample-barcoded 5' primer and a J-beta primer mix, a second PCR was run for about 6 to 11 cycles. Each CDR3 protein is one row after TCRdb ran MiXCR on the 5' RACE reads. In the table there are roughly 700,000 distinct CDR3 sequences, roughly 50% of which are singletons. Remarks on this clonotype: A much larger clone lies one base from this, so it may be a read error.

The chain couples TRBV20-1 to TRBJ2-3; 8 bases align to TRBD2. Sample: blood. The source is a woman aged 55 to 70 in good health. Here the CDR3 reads CSARPAGASLSTDTQYF. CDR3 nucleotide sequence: TGCAGTGCGAGACCAGCGGGAGCTTCACTTAGCACAGATACGCAGTATTTT.